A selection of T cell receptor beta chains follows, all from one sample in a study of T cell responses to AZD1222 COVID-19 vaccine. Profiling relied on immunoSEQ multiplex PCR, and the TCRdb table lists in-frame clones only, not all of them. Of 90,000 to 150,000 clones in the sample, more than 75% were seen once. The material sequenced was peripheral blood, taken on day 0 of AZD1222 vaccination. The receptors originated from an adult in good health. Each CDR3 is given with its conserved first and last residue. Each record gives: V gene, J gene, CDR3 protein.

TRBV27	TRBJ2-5	CASGWGHRQETQYF
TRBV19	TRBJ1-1	CASLRADTTEAFF
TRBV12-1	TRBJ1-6	CASSFSDRGDNSPLHF
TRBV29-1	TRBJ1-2	CSVDGGRGNYGYTF
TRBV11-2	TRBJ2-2	CASNRWDWADPGELFF
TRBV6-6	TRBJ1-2	CASSYWSATNYGYTF
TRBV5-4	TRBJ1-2	CASSSQGAGYGYTF
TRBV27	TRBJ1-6	CASSLKKQGTRGGSPLHF
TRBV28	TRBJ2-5	CASSLGEQETQYF
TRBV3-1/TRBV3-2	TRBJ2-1	CASSQLARGNEQFF
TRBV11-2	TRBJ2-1	CASRIGWTNNEQFF
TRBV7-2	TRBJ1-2	CASSLSVGRDGYTF
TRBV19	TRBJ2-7	CASSPWREGRHEQYF
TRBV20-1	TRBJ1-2	CSAFDRAGYTF
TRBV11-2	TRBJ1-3	CASSPRSAMSSGNTIYF
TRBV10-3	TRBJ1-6	CAIKGQVDNSPLHF
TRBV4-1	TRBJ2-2	CASSQVIAGVATGELFF
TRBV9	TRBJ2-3	CASRGLITDTQYF
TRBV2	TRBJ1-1	CATSYANTEAFF
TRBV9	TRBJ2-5	CASSVALGGGFFETQYF
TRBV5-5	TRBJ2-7	CASSTNDRLNYEQYF
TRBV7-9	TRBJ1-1	CASRSGGEVEAFF
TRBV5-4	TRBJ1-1	CASSPIQGMNTEAFF
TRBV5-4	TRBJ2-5	CASSRSRDRGPQETQYF
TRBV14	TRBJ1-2	CASSQDYRGNDGYTF
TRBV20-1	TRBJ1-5	CSASSGVDQPQHF
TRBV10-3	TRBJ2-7	CAIMDRGYEQYF
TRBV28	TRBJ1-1	CASSLTTGPTEAFF
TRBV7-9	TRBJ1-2	CASSFTGTGKIGYTF
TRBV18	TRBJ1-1	CASSPVDSTEAFF
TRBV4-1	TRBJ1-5	CASSLLGQGDQPQHF
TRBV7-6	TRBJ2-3	CASSLAGQGYADTQYF
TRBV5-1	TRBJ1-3	CASSLVGTSSGNTIYF
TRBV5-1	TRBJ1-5	CASSLEGTKNQPQHF
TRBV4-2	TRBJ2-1	CASSQDGQGDYNEQFF
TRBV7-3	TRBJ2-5	CASSLSGGETQYF
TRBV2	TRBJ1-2	CASSAQRQANYGYTF
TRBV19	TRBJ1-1	CASSRNRGGGTEAFF
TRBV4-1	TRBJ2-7	CASSQPLEGYEQYF
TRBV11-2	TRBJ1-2	CASRPLTKSDYGYTF
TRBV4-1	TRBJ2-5	CASSQGSGISGETQYF
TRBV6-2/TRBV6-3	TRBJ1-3	CASSYSGTGNTIYF
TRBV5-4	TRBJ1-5	CASSIQGVDNQPQHF
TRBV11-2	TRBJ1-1	CASSLNRIGTGGRNTEAFF
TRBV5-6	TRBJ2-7	CASSLVTASYEQYF
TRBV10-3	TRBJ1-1	CAISESLGRSGFF
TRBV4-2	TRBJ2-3	CASSSSGRPDTQYF
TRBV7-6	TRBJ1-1	CASSLASPLHLGNTEAFF
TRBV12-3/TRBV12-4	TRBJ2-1	CASSFGNNEQFF
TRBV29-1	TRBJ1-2	CSVVGQSEGYTF
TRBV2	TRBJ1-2	CASNPRGRGDGYTF
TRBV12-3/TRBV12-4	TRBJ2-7	CASSLRTGYEQYF
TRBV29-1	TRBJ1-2	CSVDPQGGDGYTF
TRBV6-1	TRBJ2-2	CASSEARTGWAWKNTGELFF
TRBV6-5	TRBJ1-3	CAGTQGSGNTIYF
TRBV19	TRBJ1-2	CASSKTGGTIGTYGYTF
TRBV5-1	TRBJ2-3	CASSLGSAVTDTQYF
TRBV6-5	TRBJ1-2	CASSPTGGAYGYTF
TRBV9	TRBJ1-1	CASSERQGKDTEAFF